Below, 28 T cell receptor beta chains from the same sample are listed, as sequenced in a study of blood T cells in healthy people across ages. It was with a sample-barcoded 5' primer and a J-beta primer mix that a second PCR of roughly 7 to 12 cycles was run. TCRdb redid the calling of the 5' RACE reads with MiXCR, one entry per CDR3 protein. The sample has some 730,000 distinct CDR3 sequences; approximately 21% are singletons. The source material was blood. These receptors all stem from a man in his sixties or seventies in good health.

This clonotype was seen more than once but under ten times. This may come from a read error, since a much larger clone is one base off. V gene TRBV7-2 combines with J gene TRBJ2-1; D gene ambiguous. CDR3 length: 11 residues. V was cut by 5 bases and J by 10 bases, with 9 bases left in between. CDR1 and CDR2 from the germline V gene are SGHTA and FQGNSA. The CDR3 sequence: CASSPLKEQFF. The DNA of the CDR3 is TGTGCCAGCAGCCCCCTTAAGGAGCAGTTCTTC.

In its sample, this clonotype was seen a few times. CDR3 residues: CSVEADQVYEQYV. For the CDR3, the DNA is TGCAGCGTTGAGGCAGACCAGGTCTACGAGCAGTACGTC. The chain recombines TRBV29-1 with TRBJ2-7; D not resolved. V was shortened by 3 bases and J by 3 bases, with 12 bases between the two germline ends. The CDR3 length is 13 residues. Germline CDR1 is SQVTM and CDR2 is ANQGSEA.

The chain uses TRBV7-2 and TRBJ2-3; D ambiguous. The germline V and J ends were trimmed by 0 bases and 6 bases, with 7 bases remaining between them. CDR3 length: 13 amino acids. Germline CDR1 SGHTA, CDR2 FQGNSA. As DNA, the CDR3 is TGTGCCAGCAGCTTAGCCCCCGTGGATACGCAGTATTTT. Its translation is CASSLAPVDTQYF.

The V call is TRBV7-9, the J call TRBJ2-3; 8 bases are shared with TRBD2. CDR1 and CDR2 (germline): SEHNR, FQNEAQ (reference sequence). This CDR3 has 14 residues. The V gene end was trimmed by 7 bases and the J gene end by 1 base; junction bases not matched to a gene: 4. CDR3 region: CASKPGLGTDTQYF. CDR3 bases: TGTGCCAGCAAACCGGGACTAGGCACAGATACGCAGTATTTT.

The chain is built from TRBV5-6 and TRBJ2-3; TRBD2 is a possible D gene (6 bases). Germline V lookup: CDR1 SGHDT, CDR2 YYEEEE. V was cut by 4 bases and J by 5 bases, with 17 bases left in between. The CDR3 runs 15 residues. CDR3 bases: TGTGCCAGCAGCCTATCGGGGATAGCGGTAGATACGCAGTATTTT. Translating gives CASSLSGIAVDTQYF. The variable domain in full, completed from reference TRBV5-6 and TRBJ2-3, reads DAGVTQSPTHLIKTRGQQVTLRCSPKSGHDTVSWYQQALGQGPQFIFQYYEEEERQRGNFPDRFSGHQFPNYSSELNVNALLLGDSALYLCASSLSGIAVDTQYFGPGTRLTVL.

The chain recombines TRBV7-9 with TRBJ2-3; 7 bases match TRBD2. The CDR3 runs to 15 residues. CDR1 is SEHNR and CDR2 is FQNEAQ in the germline V gene (reference sequence). V trimming: 3 bases; J trimming: 5 bases; junction bases outside the gene matches: 8. The DNA for the CDR3 is TGTGCCAGCAGCTTTTCGGGGGGAATAGGAGATACGCAGTATTTT. Its translation: CASSFSGGIGDTQYF.

The chain employs TRBV5-1 and TRBJ2-2; D call uncertain. V lost 7 bases to trimming and J lost 5 bases, with 12 bases between them. Germline loops: CDR1 SGHRS, CDR2 YFSETQ. The CDR3 spans 13 residues. The CDR3 sequence is CASVGIETGELFF. CDR3 DNA: TGCGCCAGCGTTGGAATTGAGACCGGGGAGCTGTTTTTT.

The rearrangement joins TRBV28 to TRBJ2-5; 16 bases fit TRBD2. The DNA matches TRBJ2-1 better at its end, which makes the J call doubtful. Germline-derived CDR1 and CDR2 are MDHEN and SYDVKM. CDR3 length equals 18 residues. DNA of the CDR3: TGTGCCAGCAGTTCCGGGACTAGCGGGGGGGACCGCCTAAATGAGCAGTTCTTC. Translated, it gives CASSSGTSGGDRLNEQFF.

The V call is TRBV5-1, the J call TRBJ1-4; D is undetermined. This CDR3 region has 14 residues. Germline values: CDR1 SGHRS, CDR2 YFSETQ. With 7 bases removed from V and 8 bases from J, the gap between germline ends came to 18 bases. The CDR3 is CASADPRRREKLFF. The DNA for the CDR3 is TGCGCCAGCGCCGACCCCCGGAGGAGGGAAAAACTGTTTTTT.

The sample holds a few counts of this clonotype. This sequence joins TRBV24-1 and TRBJ2-5; 10 positions match TRBD1. The CDR3 totals 15 residues. The trim removed 3 bases at V and 5 bases at J, leaving 5 bases unmatched. The germline CDR1 and CDR2 sequences are KGHDR and SFDVKD. The CDR3 region is CATSDQDRGPETQYF. The CDR3 coding sequence is TGTGCCACCAGTGATCAAGACAGGGGGCCGGAGACCCAGTACTTC.

This clonotype was counted between two and nine times. The rearrangement uses TRBV7-2 and TRBJ2-2; D is possibly TRBD2 (7 bases). Germline assignment: CDR1 SGHTA and CDR2 FQGNSA. Trimming removed 6 bases from V and 0 bases from J, with 14 bases in between. The CDR3 contains 16 residues. The CDR3 bases are TGTGCCAGCAGAAGGGGGGGCAACGCGAACACCGGGGAGCTGTTTTTT. It codes for CASRRGGNANTGELFF.

This clonotype was counted many times. The genes are TRBV6-6 and TRBJ1-2, with a possible D match to TRBD1 (5 bases). Germline-derived CDR1 and CDR2 are MNHNY and SVGAGI (reference sequence). V was clipped by 7 bases and J by 4 bases, with 10 bases between them. This CDR3 comprises 12 residues. The CDR3 sequence is CASTGASYGYTF. CDR3 coding DNA: TGTGCCAGCACTGGGGCCTCCTATGGCTACACCTTC.

This clonotype was recorded a few times. The junction differs from germline at one of its ends, possibly a read error. The rearrangement links TRBV7-2 to TRBJ1-2, with a tentative D call TRBD1 (5 bases). Germline CDR1 and CDR2: SGHTA and FQGNSA. There are 16 residues in the CDR3. The DNA of the CDR3 is TGTGCCAGCAGTTTAGGGTCGATGACAGCCTCGTATGGCTACACCTTC. This codes for CASSLGSMTASYGYTF.

This clonotype was detected a few times. The DNA of the CDR3 is TGCGCCAGCAGCTTGGAGGGGGGATCAAAGACCCAGTACTTC. Amino acids: CASSLEGGSKTQYF. The chain uses TRBV5-1 and TRBJ2-5; TRBD1 or TRBD2 may be the D gene (6 bases each). This CDR3 has 14 residues. Germline V lookup: CDR1 SGHRS, CDR2 YFSETQ. The V and J ends lost 0 bases and 6 bases respectively, with 12 bases between them.

The rearrangement joins TRBV12-3 or TRBV12-4 to TRBJ1-1; D gene uncertain. V dropped 6 bases and J dropped 5 bases, with 13 bases sitting between them. The CDR3 contains 13 residues. CDR3 sequence (DNA): TGTGCCAGCAGCGAGGGAGGGCAGACTGAAGCTTTCTTT. Its translation is CASSEGGQTEAFF.

There are a few counts of this clonotype. The chain recombines TRBV12-3 or TRBV12-4 with TRBJ1-5; TRBD1 might be the D (5 bases). The CDR3 is 14 amino acids. With 8 bases removed from V and 0 bases from J, the gap between germline ends came to 11 bases. The CDR3 sequence: CASRDSFSNQPQHF. CDR3 DNA: TGTGCCAGCCGGGACTCCTTTAGCAATCAGCCCCAGCATTTT.

The chain couples TRBV10-3 to TRBJ2-3; the D is unclear. This CDR3 has 14 amino acids. The V gene lost 6 bases and the J gene lost 0 bases, with 10 bases spanning the gap. CDR1 is ENHRY and CDR2 is SYGVKD in the germline V gene. The CDR3 DNA sequence: TGTGCCATCAGGCCACGCGAAAGCACAGATACGCAGTATTTT. It codes for CAIRPRESTDTQYF.

This clonotype has just a few counts. V usage is TRBV7-2 and J usage is TRBJ2-2, with TRBD1 matching 8 bases. V was clipped by 6 bases and J by 1 base; unmatched bases: 7. Per the germline V gene, CDR1 is SGHTA and CDR2 is FQGNSA. The CDR3 length is 16 residues. This chain's CDR3 is CASRTGTGVNTGELFF. CDR3 DNA sequence: TGTGCCAGCAGAACCGGGACAGGTGTGAACACCGGGGAGCTGTTTTTT.

This clonotype turned up a few times. V gene TRBV11-2 combines with J gene TRBJ2-3; possibly TRBD2 for D (5 bases). Germline-derived CDR1 and CDR2 are SGHAT and FQNNGV. CDR3 size: 16 residues. V lost 5 bases to trimming and J lost 4 bases, with 19 bases between them. CDR3 loop: CASSLGLNSVPDTQYF. CDR3 nucleotide sequence: TGTGCCAGCAGCCTCGGACTCAACTCGGTCCCAGATACGCAGTATTTT. The variable domain in full, completed from reference TRBV11-2 and TRBJ2-3, reads EAGVAQSPRYKIIEKRQSVAFWCNPISGHATLYWYQQILGQGPKLLIQFQNNGVVDDSQLPKDRFSAERLKGVDSTLKIQPAKLEDSAVYLCASSLGLNSVPDTQYFGPGTRLTVL.

J is TRBJ1-1 and V is TRBV6-2 or TRBV6-3; a possible D gene is TRBD1 (6 bases). Trimming stripped 6 bases from V and 2 bases from J, with 16 bases between. CDR1 is MNHEY, CDR2 SVGEGT, per germline. The CDR3 is made up of 15 amino acids. DNA for the CDR3: TGTGCCAGCAGGAATACGGGACACACTAACACTGAAGCTTTCTTT. Its translation: CASRNTGHTNTEAFF.

This chain connects TRBV27 to TRBJ2-4; D is unresolved. The germline V gene encodes CDR1 MNHEY and CDR2 SMNVEV (reference sequence). V shed 5 bases and J shed 0 bases, with 14 bases lying between them. This CDR3 is built from 16 residues. CDR3 in amino acids: CASSPLSQLAKNIQYF. CDR3 DNA sequence: TGTGCCAGCAGTCCCCTTAGCCAGCTAGCCAAAAACATTCAGTACTTC.

The V gene is TRBV29-1, the J gene TRBJ2-1, with D unresolved. Germline assignment: CDR1 SQVTM and CDR2 ANQGSEA. This CDR3 has 11 residues. V dropped 3 bases and J dropped 9 bases, with 9 bases sitting between them. CDR3 in DNA: TGCAGCGTTGAGTTGGCTGCTGAGCAGTTCTTC. Its protein is CSVELAAEQFF.

This clonotype appeared a few times. CDR3 coding DNA: TGTGCCAGCAGCCGCAACCAGGGGGCGACTGAAGCTTTCTTT. This gives the protein CASSRNQGATEAFF. The chain couples TRBV12-3 or TRBV12-4 to TRBJ1-1; 8 nucleotides line up with TRBD1. The CDR3 is made up of 14 amino acids. The V gene end was trimmed by 6 bases and the J gene end by 5 bases; junction bases not matched to a gene: 8.

This clonotype has only a few counts. This chain connects TRBV9 to TRBJ2-1, with D perhaps matching TRBD2 (6 bases). V lost 4 bases to trimming and J lost 10 bases, with 18 bases between them. This CDR3 comprises 14 residues. Per the germline V gene, CDR1 is SGDLS and CDR2 is YYNGEE. CDR3 sequence: CASSTSGGSREQFF. CDR3 nucleotides: TGTGCCAGCAGCACGAGTGGGGGGTCCCGGGAGCAGTTCTTC. The variable domain in full, completed from reference TRBV9 and TRBJ2-1, reads DSGVTQTPKHLITATGQRVTLRCSPRSGDLSVYWYQQSLDQGLQFLIQYYNGEERAKGNILERFSAQQFPDLHSELNLSSLELGDSALYFCASSTSGGSREQFFGPGTRLTVL.

This clonotype has more than one count but fewer than ten. This rearrangement joins TRBV7-8 to TRBJ2-7, with 13 bases lining up with TRBD2. Germline CDR1 is SGHVS and CDR2 is FQNEAQ. Trimming at V came to 5 bases and at J to 5 bases, leaving 6 bases not matched to a gene. The CDR3 is 15 residues long. Here the CDR3 DNA reads TGTGCCAGCAGCCTTGGGACTAGCGGGGAACACGAGCAGTACTTC. It codes for CASSLGTSGEHEQYF.

The rearrangement links TRBV5-1 to TRBJ2-1; D gene uncertain. There are 11 residues in the CDR3. Germline V gives CDR1 SGHRS, CDR2 YFSETQ. V was trimmed by 4 bases and J by 8 bases, leaving 7 bases between them. The CDR3 loop reads CASSLKDEQFF. CDR3 nucleotide sequence: TGCGCCAGCAGCCTCAAGGATGAGCAGTTCTTC.

This rearrangement joins TRBV3-1 to TRBJ1-2; TRBD1 matches 12 bases. With V trimmed by 2 bases and J by 6 bases, 4 bases remained unmatched. Germline CDR1 is LGHDT and CDR2 is YNNKEL (reference sequence). This CDR3 is 15 amino acids long. The CDR3 region is CASSQPGTGGHGYTF. For the CDR3, the DNA is TGTGCCAGCAGCCAACCTGGGACAGGGGGCCATGGCTACACCTTC.

The chain links TRBV15 to TRBJ2-3; a weak D match, TRBD1 (5 bases). The CDR3 is 17 amino acids. Germline V CDR1 and CDR2: LNHNV, YYDKDF (reference sequence). V was cut by 0 bases and J by 1 base, with 14 bases left in between. CDR3 DNA: TGTGCCACCAGCAGAGAGTTGGGGCCCAGTGGCACAGATACGCAGTATTTT. It codes for CATSRELGPSGTDTQYF.